This TCR beta chain emerged from a study of T cells after yellow fever vaccination. Findings and limits, study-wide: Only a minor proportion of clonotypes was detected across both CD4 and CD8 compartments.

Regarding this clonotype: Its specificity is not known.

This CDR3 is 15 amino acids long. Trimming took 5 bases from V and 1 from J, leaving 12 bases between them. Germline V gene lookup returns CDR1 SEHNR and CDR2 FQNEAQ (reference sequence). TCRdb reprocessed the 5' RACE reads with MiXCR, giving one entry per CDR3 protein. The sample lists almost 600,000 distinct CDR3 sequences, less than 15% seen once, with more than 12% in the top ten. This clonotype was obtained from a man aged 25-45 years who received the YFV17D yellow fever vaccine. The sample here was PBMCs, taken on the day of the yellow fever booster vaccination. The V gene is TRBV7-9, the J gene TRBJ2-1; D gene uncertain. The CDR3 sequence: CASSLSGKSYNEQFF. CDR3 sequence (DNA): TGTGCCAGCAGCCTCAGTGGTAAATCCTACAATGAGCAGTTCTTC.